This T cell receptor beta chain was obtained from a study of blood T cell repertoires in COVID-19. About the research overall: From T cells, B-cell-depleted T cells, or PBMCs came the material, which was cDNA or gDNA.

Cohort 3 donors were reported recovered after two negative PCRs, clearance, or symptom resolution. V was clipped by 4 bases and J by 5 bases, with 21 bases between them. The CDR3 loop spans 16 amino acids. Germline V gene lookup returns CDR1 SEHNR and CDR2 FQNEAQ (reference sequence). Repertoires were generated with immunoSEQ multiplex PCR, while TCRdb's copy carries only in-frame clones and drops some. The table lists roughly 250,000 clones, approximately 85% of them singletons. The rearrangement links TRBV7-9 to TRBJ2-7; D is perhaps TRBD1 (5 bases). The TCR was taken from a woman aged 25 to 39 who had recovered from COVID-19. The sequenced sample consisted of PBMCs or T cells enriched from blood (not recorded which). CDR3 protein: CASSSPVGQSHNEQYF. The DNA of the CDR3 is TGTGCCAGCAGCTCGCCCGTGGGGCAGAGCCACAACGAGCAGTACTTC.